The clone carrying this T cell receptor beta chain was recorded at least ten times. This record belongs to a study of identical twins. TCRdb reanalysed the 5' RACE reads using MiXCR and keeps one entry per CDR3 protein. The data show more than 650,000 distinct CDR3 sequences, 5.5% to 7.5% seen once. The CDR3 totals 13 residues. V dropped 2 bases and J dropped 3 bases, with 7 bases sitting between them. Germline V gene sequence: CDR1 MNHNY, CDR2 SVGAGI (reference sequence). The TCR originated in a young man in good health. The chain recombines TRBV6-6 with TRBJ2-5, with D unclear. The sequencing sample was made of naive T cells sorted from blood. CDR3 nucleotides: TGTGCCAGCAGTTACGTTGGTGAAGAGACCCAGTACTTC. This gives the protein CASSYVGEETQYF.